This is a list of T cell receptor beta chains from one sample in a study of blood T cell repertoires in COVID-19. Using immunoSEQ multiplex PCR, the repertoire was profiled, and TCRdb retains in-frame clones only, with some absent. The sample carries about 350,000 clones, over 75% recorded once. The sequencing sample was made of PBMCs or T cells enriched from blood (not recorded which). The receptor set was obtained from a young woman who had recovered from COVID-19. Both conserved end residues are part of each CDR3. Each record gives: V gene, D gene, J gene, clone size, CDR3 DNA, CDR3 protein. The D gene is left open where the match is weak. Clone size is stated in some rows and not others, as once, few, many or a class when expanded.

TRBV28	-	TRBJ2-7	-	TGTGCCAGCAGTAGGGGGGAGCAGTACTTC	CASSRGEQYF
TRBV23-1	-	TRBJ2-7	-	TGCGCCAGCAGTCAGGGGCAATCCTACGAGCAGTACTTC	CASSQGQSYEQYF
TRBV7-6	-	TRBJ1-4	few	TGTGCCAGCAGCTCCGAGACACCAGGGTGGGCTAATGAAAAACTGTTTTTT	CASSSETPGWANEKLFF
TRBV2	TRBD2	TRBJ2-3	-	TGTGCCAGCAGTGAGGGCCGGGGGGGCACAGATACGCAGTATTTT	CASSEGRGGTDTQYF
TRBV29-1	TRBD1	TRBJ2-5	-	TGCAGCGTTGAGAGGACAGGCCCGACCCAGTACTTC	CSVERTGPTQYF
TRBV2	TRBD1	TRBJ2-2	-	TGTGCCAGCAGTGCGGGACAGGTCTCCACCGGGGAGCTGTTTTTT	CASSAGQVSTGELFF
TRBV11-2	TRBD2	TRBJ2-5	-	TGTGCCAGCAGCCCACTAGCGGGGGGGCCTGCGAGGACCCAGTACTTC	CASSPLAGGPARTQYF
TRBV28	TRBD1	TRBJ1-2	-	TGTGCCAGCACCAATCAAGACAGGGACGTTTCCGCTAACTATGGCTACACCTTC	CASTNQDRDVSANYGYTF
TRBV4-3	TRBD2	TRBJ2-1	-	TGCGCCAGCAGCCAAGAGGCAGCGGGGGGCCTATACAATGAGCAGTTCTTC	CASSQEAAGGLYNEQFF
TRBV3-1/TRBV3-2	-	TRBJ2-1	-	TGTGCCAGCAGCCAAATCTATGAGCAGTTCTTC	CASSQIYEQFF
TRBV30	TRBD2	TRBJ2-1	-	TGTGCCTGGAGTGTAAATCTAGCGGGGGGCAATGAGCAGTTCTTC	CAWSVNLAGGNEQFF
TRBV7-8	-	TRBJ2-7	-	TGTGCCAGCAGCCCAAGGGGGTACGAGCAGTACTTC	CASSPRGYEQYF
TRBV5-1	TRBD1	TRBJ2-1	-	TGCGCCAGCAGCCCACTAGGGGGCGGCTACAATGAGCAGTTCTTC	CASSPLGGGYNEQFF
TRBV19	-	TRBJ1-2	-	TGTGCCAGTGGGACACTGTATGGCTACACCTTC	CASGTLYGYTF
TRBV3-1/TRBV3-2	TRBD1	TRBJ2-4	few	TGTGCCAGCAGCCAAGATTTCCGCAGGGGGTTCAAAAACATTCAGTACTTC	CASSQDFRRGFKNIQYF
TRBV28	TRBD2	TRBJ2-2	-	TGTGCCAGCAGTCCCGCGAGGGCCAGGGCGGGAGCCGGGGAGCTGTTTTTT	CASSPARARAGAGELFF
TRBV5-1	-	TRBJ2-3	-	TGCGCCAGCAGCTTGCGCGGGTTAAGTGCAGATACGCAGTATTTT	CASSLRGLSADTQYF
TRBV9	TRBD2	TRBJ2-1	few	TGTGCCAGCAGCGTGTCCGGGACTAGCATAAATGAGCAGTTCTTC	CASSVSGTSINEQFF
TRBV18	-	TRBJ2-5	-	TGTGCCAGCTCACCACGAGAAGAGACCCAGTACTTC	CASSPREETQYF
TRBV2	-	TRBJ2-3	-	TGTGCCAGCAGTGAATTAACCGGGACAGATACGCAGTATTTT	CASSELTGTDTQYF
TRBV5-1	TRBD1	TRBJ2-3	-	TGCGCCAGCAGCTTGGTTGGGGGACAGGGGGATAATACGCAGTATTTT	CASSLVGGQGDNTQYF
TRBV6-4	-	TRBJ1-1	-	TGTGCCAGCAGTCGGGAGTTTAGGAACACTGAAGCTTTCTTT	CASSREFRNTEAFF
TRBV5-6	TRBD1	TRBJ2-7	-	TGTGCCAGCAGCCCCCGCCCGGACAGGGGGCTCTTCGAGCAGTACTTC	CASSPRPDRGLFEQYF
TRBV3-1/TRBV3-2	TRBD2	TRBJ2-1	-	TGTGCCAGCAGCCAAGGGCGGGGGGGCCATGGTGAGCAGTTCTTC	CASSQGRGGHGEQFF
TRBV5-1	-	TRBJ2-2	-	TGCGCCAGCAGAGAGCCTTGGGACAAGAACACCGGGGAGCTGTTTTTT	CASREPWDKNTGELFF